These 22 T cell receptor beta chains were all obtained from the same sample, sequenced in a study of chemoradiotherapy in HPV16-positive cancers. Clones were sequenced by immunoSEQ multiplex PCR, and TCRdb holds only the in-frame ones, with some missing. This sample has under 35,000 clones, with 93% found just once. The sample in question was blood, obtained from a patient who underwent chemoradiotherapy. The receptors originated from a human donor with HPV-associated anogenital cancer.

The chain uses TRBV14 and TRBJ1-1, with D uncertain. CDR1 is SGHDN and CDR2 is FVKESK in the germline V gene. The CDR3 spans 13 residues. V shed 3 bases and J shed 5 bases, with 10 bases lying between them. The CDR3 protein is CASSQGPLTEAFF. In nucleotides, the CDR3 is TGTGCCAGCAGCCAGGGCCCGTTGACTGAAGCTTTCTTT. Drawing the rest from reference TRBV14 and TRBJ1-1, the complete variable domain is EAGVTQFPSHSVIEKGQTVTLRCDPISGHDNLYWYRRVMGKEIKFLLHFVKESKQDESGMPNNRFLAERTGGTYSTLKVQPAELEDSGVYFCASSQGPLTEAFFGQGTRLTVV.

This chain joins TRBV5-6 and TRBJ2-7; D gene unclear. This CDR3 comprises 11 residues. CDR1 and CDR2 from the germline V gene are SGHDT and YYEEEE. Trimming took off 1 base at V and 6 bases at J, with 5 bases between the two ends. The CDR3 DNA reads as TGTGCCAGCAGCTTGTATACCGAGCAGTACTTC. Residues: CASSLYTEQYF.

The CDR3 DNA reads TGCGCCAGCAGCTCGGGACAGGGGGCCGGGGAGCTGTTTTTT. Protein sequence: CASSSGQGAGELFF. The chain employs TRBV5-1 and TRBJ2-2, with 11 nucleotides matching TRBD1. The CDR3 contains 14 residues. Trimming removed 3 bases from V and 6 bases from J; junction bases left unmatched: 1. CDR1 is SGHRS, CDR2 YFSETQ, per germline.

This chain joins TRBV29-1 and TRBJ2-4; 8 nucleotides agree with TRBD2. Germline CDR1 is SQVTM and CDR2 is ANQGSEA. After removal of 3 bases from V and 15 bases from J, the junction contained 10 bases not matched to a gene. This CDR3 spans 12 amino acids. The CDR3 coding sequence is TGCAGCGTTGATCCGGGACTAGGGTTACGGTACTTC. Its translation is CSVDPGLGLRYF.

V gene TRBV6-6 combines with J gene TRBJ1-1; D is possibly TRBD1 (6 bases). The CDR3 is made up of 13 amino acids. In germline, CDR1 is MNHNY, CDR2 SVGAGI (reference sequence). Trimming shortened V by 8 bases and J by 4 bases, and 14 bases separated the two germline ends. The CDR3 spells CASELQGSTEAFF. In DNA form, the CDR3 reads TGTGCCAGCGAACTACAGGGTTCCACTGAAGCTTTCTTT.

The rearrangement links TRBV7-6 to TRBJ1-6; D unclear. The CDR3 is 15 residues long. Trimming took 1 base from V and 7 from J, leaving 11 bases between them. Per the germline V gene, CDR1 is SGHVS and CDR2 is FNYEAQ. CDR3 residues: CASSLDRMENSPLHF. In DNA form, the CDR3 reads TGTGCCAGCAGCTTAGACAGAATGGAGAATTCACCCCTCCACTTT.

This chain connects TRBV10-3 to TRBJ1-2; D gene unclear. There are 12 residues in the CDR3. V lost 3 bases and J lost 2, with 4 bases in between. Germline CDR1 ENHRY, CDR2 SYGVKD. The CDR3 protein is CAISEGNYGYTF. DNA for the CDR3: TGTGCCATCAGTGAAGGGAACTATGGCTACACCTTC.

V and J are TRBV9 and TRBJ2-1; D gene unclear. Germline V CDR1 and CDR2: SGDLS, YYNGEE. Deletions cut 4 bases from V and 7 bases from J, with 9 bases between. The CDR3 extends over 12 amino acids. For the CDR3, the DNA is TGTGCCAGCAGCCCCCCAGCGAATGAGCAGTTCTTC. It translates to CASSPPANEQFF.

V gene TRBV7-2 combines with J gene TRBJ2-1, with D possibly being TRBD1 (5 bases). The CDR3 totals 13 residues. V was pared by 5 bases and J by 4 bases, with 9 bases between. Germline CDR1 and CDR2: SGHTA and FQGNSA. CDR3 coding DNA: TGTGCCAGCAGCACGACAGCGTACAATGAGCAGTTCTTC. Translation gives CASSTTAYNEQFF.

This chain links TRBV5-1 with TRBJ1-1, with TRBD1 identical over 7 bases. V was clipped by 4 bases and J by 3 bases; unmatched bases: 9. The CDR3 totals 15 residues. Germline CDR1 is SGHRS and CDR2 is YFSETQ. Here the CDR3 reads CASSRDSRTYTEAFF. The CDR3 nucleotides read TGCGCCAGCAGCCGGGACAGCCGGACTTACACTGAAGCTTTCTTT.

V usage is TRBV2 and J usage is TRBJ2-2, with D unresolved. Per germline, CDR1 SNHLY and CDR2 FYNNEI. The CDR3 is 14 residues long. V lost 7 bases, J lost 6 bases, and 15 bases lay in between. CDR3 region: CASNILGRPGELFF. CDR3 coding DNA: TGTGCCAGCAACATTTTGGGCCGTCCCGGGGAGCTGTTTTTT.

V and J are TRBV5-6 and TRBJ1-2, with D maybe TRBD1 (5 bases). CDR1 and CDR2 from the germline V gene are SGHDT and YYEEEE. Trimming pared 5 bases from V and 0 bases from J, leaving 17 bases between. This CDR3 is built from 16 residues. The CDR3 protein is CASRLGVVSPNYGYTF. The DNA for the CDR3 is TGTGCCAGCAGGCTGGGGGTCGTCAGTCCTAACTATGGCTACACCTTC.

This clone was observed once. The rearrangement links TRBV25-1 to TRBJ2-7; TRBD1 or TRBD2 may be the D gene (5 bases each). The CDR3 runs to 15 residues. V was clipped by 3 bases and J by 2 bases, with 14 bases between them. Germline V gives CDR1 MGHDK, CDR2 SYGVNS. This CDR3 reads CASSEGDPEAYEQYF. The CDR3 DNA reads as TGTGCCAGCAGTGAGGGGGACCCGGAGGCCTACGAGCAGTACTTC.

The V gene is TRBV2, the J gene TRBJ1-2; no clear D. This CDR3 spans 15 amino acids. Per the germline V gene, CDR1 is SNHLY and CDR2 is FYNNEI. V was clipped by 2 bases and J by 4 bases, with 14 bases between them. The CDR3 nucleotides are TGTGCCAGCAGTGAAAGCCGGGAATCCGGCTATGGCTACACCTTC. Translating gives CASSESRESGYGYTF.

The V gene is TRBV5-1, the J gene TRBJ1-2; 9 bases fit TRBD1. The CDR3 totals 14 residues. Germline V gene lookup returns CDR1 SGHRS and CDR2 YFSETQ. V gave up 6 bases and J gave up 10 bases; unmatched junction bases: 13. This chain's CDR3 is CASTPLNRQGDYTF. DNA of the CDR3: TGCGCCAGCACCCCGCTTAATAGACAGGGGGACTACACCTTC.

V usage is TRBV19 and J usage is TRBJ1-2; D is unresolved. The CDR3 has 12 amino acids. CDR1 is LNHDA and CDR2 is SQIVND in the germline V gene (reference sequence). Trimming removed 8 bases from V and 7 bases from J, with 14 bases in between. CDR3 amino acids: CASWIGLSGYTF. CDR3 sequence (DNA): TGTGCCAGTTGGATCGGGCTTTCTGGCTACACCTTC. Combining the CDR3 with reference TRBV19 and TRBJ1-2 gives the whole variable domain DGGITQSPKYLFRKEGQNVTLSCEQNLNHDAMYWYRQDPGQGLRLIYYSQIVNDFQKGDIAEGYSVSREKKESFPLTVTSAQKNPTAFYLCASWIGLSGYTFGSGTRLTVV.

The chain employs TRBV11-1 and TRBJ2-5; 10 bases line up with TRBD2. The length of the CDR3 is 14 residues. After removal of 5 bases from V and 6 bases from J, the junction contained 6 bases not matched to a gene. Germline V gives CDR1 SGHAT, CDR2 FQDESV (reference sequence). Here the CDR3 reads CASSTGLAEKTQYF. The CDR3 DNA is TGTGCCAGCAGCACCGGACTAGCGGAGAAGACCCAGTACTTC. The complete variable domain, with remaining parts taken from reference TRBV11-1 and TRBJ2-5, reads EAEVAQSPRYKITEKSQAVAFWCDPISGHATLYWYRQILGQGPELLVQFQDESVVDDSQLPKDRFSAERLKGVDSTLKIQPAELGDSAMYLCASSTGLAEKTQYFGPGTRLLVL.

This chain links TRBV5-4 with TRBJ2-1; 7 bases fit TRBD1. The V gene's germline CDR1 is SGHNT and CDR2 YYREEE (reference sequence). V was pared by 6 bases and J by 3 bases, with 9 bases of the junction left unmatched. The CDR3 has 15 amino acids. CDR3: CASTAAGGNYNEQFF. DNA of the CDR3: TGTGCCAGCACCGCGGCAGGGGGTAACTACAATGAGCAGTTCTTC.

The chain has TRBV2 and TRBJ2-5, with D maybe TRBD2 (5 bases). Germline V gene lookup returns CDR1 SNHLY and CDR2 FYNNEI. The V end was cut by 7 bases, the J end by 1 base, with 16 bases between. This CDR3 has 15 amino acids. Here the CDR3 reads CASTLLAHSQETQYF. The CDR3, as DNA: TGTGCCAGCACCCTGCTAGCCCACTCCCAAGAGACCCAGTACTTC.

V gene TRBV19 combines with J gene TRBJ2-7; 9 bases line up with TRBD2. The trim removed 4 bases at V and 0 bases at J, leaving 4 bases unmatched. Germline V CDR1 and CDR2: LNHDA, SQIVND (reference sequence). The CDR3 covers 15 residues. The CDR3 sequence: CASSTIAGVSYEQYF. DNA for the CDR3: TGTGCCAGTAGTACCATAGCGGGGGTCTCCTACGAGCAGTACTTC.

The gene calls are TRBV12-5 and TRBJ2-3, with D perhaps matching TRBD1 (6 bases). Trimming stripped 1 base from V and 1 base from J, with 6 bases between. The CDR3 length is 14 residues. Looked up from germline, CDR1 is LGHNT and CDR2 is FRNRAP. CDR3 bases: TGTGCTAGTGGTTTGGGACAGGGCACAGATACGCAGTATTTT. Its translation: CASGLGQGTDTQYF.

The genes are TRBV25-1 and TRBJ2-7; 10 positions agree with TRBD2. CDR1 and CDR2 from the germline V gene are MGHDK and SYGVNS. J lost 2 bases, V lost 3 bases, and 1 base had no gene match. This CDR3 spans 14 amino acids. The CDR3 DNA reads as TGTGCCAGCAGTGAGCTAGCGGGAGCCTACGAGCAGTACTTC. This gives the protein CASSELAGAYEQYF.